The 27 T cell receptor beta chains reported below all come from one sample, sequenced in a study of sequential checkpoint blockade in melanoma. This table comes from immunoSEQ multiplex PCR, and its TCRdb copy is limited to in-frame clones, with some not included. The table lists roughly 4,000 clones, roughly 20% of them singletons. Described treatment: randomized to nivolumab then ipilimumab (arm A) or the reverse (arm B). Sequences were derived from tumor tissue (inferred from file names), sampled from a patient given nivolumab and ipilimumab in sequence. These receptors all stem from a human donor with melanoma.

The chain uses TRBV14 and TRBJ2-1, with D perhaps TRBD1 (5 bases). The V end was cut by 0 bases, the J end by 9 bases, with 15 bases between. Germline lookup yields CDR1 SGHDN and CDR2 FVKESK. The CDR3 covers 15 residues. CDR3 protein: CASSQDRQGFGEQFF. CDR3 DNA: TGTGCCAGCAGCCAAGATAGGCAGGGTTTTGGTGAGCAGTTCTTC.

The rearrangement uses TRBV12-5 and TRBJ1-5; TRBD1 aligns across 7 bases. This CDR3 contains 20 residues. Trimming cost V 3 bases and J 2 bases; bases outside gene matches: 19. Germline-derived CDR1 and CDR2 are LGHNT and FRNRAP. The CDR3 sequence is CASGFNCRARGGNGNQPQHF. CDR3 coding DNA: TGTGCTAGTGGTTTTAATTGTCGGGCCAGGGGGGGGAATGGCAATCAGCCCCAGCATTTT.

The chain couples TRBV28 to TRBJ1-4; perhaps TRBD1 as D (6 bases). V was clipped by 3 bases and J by 8 bases, with 19 bases between them. The CDR3 runs 16 residues. The germline CDR1 and CDR2 sequences are MDHEN and SYDVKM. The CDR3 protein is CASSFSDRPFGEKLFF. DNA of the CDR3: TGTGCCAGCAGTTTTAGCGACAGGCCTTTTGGAGAAAAACTGTTTTTT.

The chain uses TRBV5-1 and TRBJ1-1, with TRBD1 matching over 8 bases. The germline V gene has CDR1 SGHRS and CDR2 YFSETQ. This CDR3 spans 21 amino acids. V lost 4 bases and J lost 3; bases outside the gene matches: 26. The CDR3 DNA sequence: TGCGCCAGCAGCCCACGCGGGACAGGCGGTGGGAGTGGGGGAGTACACACTGAAGCTTTCTTT. Translating it yields CASSPRGTGGGSGGVHTEAFF.

V gene TRBV25-1 combines with J gene TRBJ1-4, with D unclear. The V gene's germline CDR1 is MGHDK and CDR2 SYGVNS. Between the trimmed V and J ends, which lost 4 bases and 0 bases, there was a span of 12 bases. The CDR3 is 16 amino acids. The CDR3 DNA reads TGTGCCAGCAGTGTCCCGGGCCCATCAACTAATGAAAAACTGTTTTTT. Translated, it gives CASSVPGPSTNEKLFF.

This clone was counted between two and nine times. The chain combines TRBV6-8 with TRBJ2-1; D ambiguous. From germline, CDR1 is MNHGY and CDR2 SAAAGT. CDR3 length: 12 residues. Deletions cut 5 bases from V and 7 bases from J, with 9 bases between. CDR3 DNA: TGTGCCAGCAGTCGAAGTGGAAATGAGCAGTTCTTC. Its protein product is CASSRSGNEQFF.

This clone showed up just a few times. This chain links TRBV6-8 with TRBJ2-7; 8 positions match TRBD1. Trimming cost V 5 bases and J 5 bases; bases outside gene matches: 5. Germline V gene sequence: CDR1 MNHGY, CDR2 SAAAGT. This CDR3 has 13 amino acids. The CDR3 sequence is CASSKPGGNEQYF. The CDR3, as DNA: TGTGCCAGCAGTAAACCAGGGGGCAACGAGCAGTACTTC.

This clone was counted only a few times. This sequence joins TRBV30 and TRBJ1-2, with D possibly matching TRBD1 (6 bases). CDR1 is GTSNPN and CDR2 is SVGIG in the germline V gene (reference sequence). Trimming removed 4 bases at V and 0 bases at J, with 12 bases between. The CDR3 spans 14 residues. The CDR3 sequence: CAWNHDRTNYGYTF. The CDR3 DNA reads TGTGCCTGGAACCATGACAGGACTAACTATGGCTACACCTTC.

The chain links TRBV28 to TRBJ1-2, with D possibly being TRBD1 (5 bases). Germline V gene sequence: CDR1 MDHEN, CDR2 SYDVKM. The length of the CDR3 is 13 residues. With 4 bases removed from V and 1 base from J, the gap between germline ends came to 7 bases. Here the CDR3 reads CASSWTLNYGYTF. CDR3 nucleotide sequence: TGTGCCAGCAGTTGGACACTTAACTATGGCTACACCTTC.

The chain is built from TRBV30 and TRBJ2-5, with 9 bases matching TRBD2. Germline-derived CDR1 and CDR2 are GTSNPN and SVGIG (reference sequence). The ends lost 0 bases at V and 6 bases at J; junction bases unmatched: 2. The CDR3 is 13 amino acids. CDR3 in amino acids: CAWSVGLAKTQYF. DNA for the CDR3: TGTGCCTGGAGTGTAGGACTAGCGAAGACCCAGTACTTC.

The chain joins TRBV29-1 to TRBJ1-1, with a weak D call TRBD1 (6 bases). The CDR3 sequence is 15 residues long. The germline V and J ends were trimmed by 3 bases and 4 bases, with 18 bases remaining between them. Germline assignment: CDR1 SQVTM and CDR2 ANQGSEA. The CDR3, as DNA: TGCAGCGTTGACGGAAGTAGGGGGACGGGCACTGAAGCTTTCTTT. Translating it yields CSVDGSRGTGTEAFF.

The chain has TRBV29-1 and TRBJ2-3, with 9 bases aligning to TRBD1. The CDR3 is 13 amino acids. CDR1 and CDR2 (germline): SQVTM, ANQGSEA. The junction had 8 bases not matched to a gene; V was cut back by 7 bases and J by 6 bases. The DNA of the CDR3 is TGCAGCGCTGACAGGGGGGCTGTTGATACGCAGTATTTT. This gives the protein CSADRGAVDTQYF.

This clone came up a few times. The chain joins TRBV4-1 to TRBJ2-5, with TRBD2 as a possible D gene (5 bases). The CDR3 spans 14 residues. The V and J ends lost 1 base and 7 bases respectively, with 13 bases between them. CDR1 is MGHRA and CDR2 is YSYEKL in the germline V gene. CDR3: CASSQGRFEGTQYF. For the CDR3, the DNA is TGCGCCAGCAGCCAAGGGCGATTTGAGGGGACCCAGTACTTC.

This chain links TRBV28 with TRBJ1-5; D remains unclear. Trimming left V 10 bases short and J 5 bases short, with 12 bases between. This CDR3 has 12 amino acids. Germline V lookup: CDR1 MDHEN, CDR2 SYDVKM. CDR3 DNA: TGTGCCATGGGAGCCGCGGATCAGCCCCAGCATTTT. Its protein product is CAMGAADQPQHF.

The CDR3, as DNA: TGTGCCAGCAGTGGCCAGGGGGCTGGTGACGGGGAGCTGTTTTTT. It yields the protein CASSGQGAGDGELFF. The chain employs TRBV28 and TRBJ2-2, with TRBD1 matching over 8 bases. The CDR3 loop spans 15 amino acids. Germline-derived CDR1 and CDR2 are MDHEN and SYDVKM. V lost 5 bases, J lost 7 bases, and 9 bases stayed unmatched.

This clone was counted between two and nine times. This chain connects TRBV6-8 to TRBJ1-2; 7 nucleotides match TRBD1. V shed 7 bases, J shed 10 bases, and the junction held 15 bases outside the gene matches. From germline, CDR1 is MNHGY and CDR2 SAAAGT. The CDR3 contains 14 residues. Here the CDR3 reads CASKITGTAVYYTF. CDR3 DNA: TGTGCCAGCAAAATAACCGGGACAGCGGTATACTACACCTTC.

The CDR3 loop reads CSAAGQRDTEAFF. In nucleotides, the CDR3 is TGCAGCGCCGCTGGACAGAGAGACACTGAAGCTTTCTTT. The chain recombines TRBV29-1 with TRBJ1-1; weak D call: TRBD1 (6 bases). Per germline, CDR1 SQVTM and CDR2 ANQGSEA. Trimming took off 7 bases at V and 3 bases at J, with 15 bases between the two ends. The CDR3 extends over 13 amino acids. Together with reference TRBV29-1 and TRBJ1-1, the CDR3 gives the full variable domain: SAVISQKPSRDICQRGTSLTIQCQVDSQVTMMFWYRQQPGQSLTLIATANQGSEATYESGFVIDKFPISRPNLTFSTLTVSNMSPEDSSIYLCSAAGQRDTEAFFGQGTRLTVV.

The V gene is TRBV28, the J gene TRBJ2-3; TRBD2 agrees at 12 bases. The ends lost 3 bases at V and 4 bases at J; junction bases unmatched: 8. CDR3 length: 17 amino acids. Germline V gives CDR1 MDHEN, CDR2 SYDVKM. In DNA, the CDR3 is TGTGCCAGCAGTTTTCTTCCTAGCGGGGGGGCTGCAGATACGCAGTATTTT. As protein: CASSFLPSGGAADTQYF.

By share, this clone counts as medium-sized. The V gene is TRBV11-3, the J gene TRBJ1-1; 7 nucleotides agree with TRBD1. The V gene end was trimmed by 4 bases and the J gene end by 12 bases; junction bases not matched to a gene: 14. The CDR3 runs 14 residues. Germline values: CDR1 SGHNT, CDR2 YENEEA. The chain's CDR3 is CASSSLRLEGATFF. CDR3 sequence (DNA): TGTGCCAGCAGCTCTCTTCGGTTGGAGGGGGCAACTTTCTTT. Using reference TRBV11-3 and TRBJ1-1 for the parts outside the CDR3, the full variable domain is EAGVVQSPRYKIIEKKQPVAFWCNPISGHNTLYWYLQNLGQGPELLIRYENEEAVDDSQLPKDRFSAERLKGVDSTLKIQPAELGDSAVYLCASSSLRLEGATFFGQGTRLTVV.

This clone is medium-sized (0.01 to 0.1%) by share. This rearrangement joins TRBV11-3 to TRBJ2-7; D possibly corresponds to TRBD2 (5 bases). This CDR3 is 17 amino acids long. V dropped 3 bases and J dropped 6 bases, with 24 bases sitting between them. Germline V gives CDR1 SGHNT, CDR2 YENEEA. The CDR3 protein is CASSLVGVASYSLEQYF. The DNA for the CDR3 is TGTGCCAGCAGCTTGGTCGGGGTGGCTAGCTATTCTCTCGAGCAGTACTTC.

The V gene is TRBV14, the J gene TRBJ1-3; 10 nucleotides align to TRBD1. CDR1 and CDR2 (germline): SGHDN, FVKESK. The CDR3 contains 15 residues. V lost 3 bases to trimming and J lost 9 bases; unmatched junction nucleotides: 8. In DNA, the CDR3 is TGTGCCAGCAGCCAGGGACAGGGGCTTCCAAGCACCATATATTTT. It encodes CASSQGQGLPSTIYF.

This clone has a handful of counts. The CDR3 spells CASSTGPAYSNQPQHF. Written as DNA, the CDR3 is TGTGCCAGCTCGACAGGTCCCGCTTATAGCAATCAGCCCCAGCATTTT. V gene TRBV6-8 combines with J gene TRBJ1-5; D perhaps matches TRBD1 (6 bases). V lost 8 bases and J 0 bases, leaving 17 bases between the germline ends. The CDR3 is 16 amino acids. Germline CDR1 reads MNHGY; CDR2 reads SAAAGT.

The chain joins TRBV6-8 to TRBJ1-5; D remains unclear. Germline CDR1 reads MNHGY; CDR2 reads SAAAGT. CDR3 size: 15 residues. With 5 bases removed from V and 0 bases from J, the gap between germline ends came to 11 bases. CDR3 sequence (DNA): TGTGCCAGCAGTGACTGGGAGTATAGCAATCAGCCCCAGCATTTT. Residues: CASSDWEYSNQPQHF.

This chain uses TRBV5-1 with TRBJ2-1; 7 positions match TRBD2. The CDR3 length is 14 residues. The germline CDR1 and CDR2 sequences are SGHRS and YFSETQ. V shed 4 bases, J shed 7 bases, and the junction held 8 bases outside the gene matches. CDR3 DNA sequence: TGCGCCAGCAGCAACGGGGGGATCGGTAATGAGCAGTTCTTC. It is translated as CASSNGGIGNEQFF.

This clone was seen a few times. The chain has TRBV6-8 and TRBJ2-7; TRBD1 aligns across 12 bases. The junction had 8 bases not matched to a gene; V was cut back by 8 bases and J by 6 bases. Germline V gives CDR1 MNHGY, CDR2 SAAAGT. The CDR3 loop spans 14 amino acids. This CDR3 is CASGFRDRGREQYF. The CDR3 region has the DNA TGTGCCAGCGGGTTCCGGGACAGGGGGCGCGAGCAGTACTTC.

The V call is TRBV18, the J call TRBJ1-3; unclear D gene. V shed 0 bases and J shed 3 bases, with 6 bases lying between them. Per the germline V gene, CDR1 is KGHSH and CDR2 is LQKENI. CDR3 length: 14 amino acids. For the CDR3, the DNA is TGTGCCAGCTCACCACCGATCGATGGAAACACCATATATTTT. This sequence encodes CASSPPIDGNTIYF.

This sequence joins TRBV25-1 and TRBJ2-7; 10 nucleotides line up with TRBD1. The germline CDR1 and CDR2 sequences are MGHDK and SYGVNS. The V segment lost 7 bases and the J segment 2 bases; nucleotides outside the gene matches: 8. The CDR3 loop spans 15 amino acids. In DNA, the CDR3 is TGTGCCAGCAATACTGACAGGGGGCCTCCCTACGAGCAGTACTTC. It specifies CASNTDRGPPYEQYF.